Included here is one T cell receptor beta chain sequence, with context. Its antigen is not identified. Amplification used 60 Vbeta primers and 13 Jbeta primers. The assay was immunoSEQ multiplex PCR, and TCRdb's table has in-frame clones only and misses some. This table holds 180,000 or so clones, 60% to 80% found once. These data come from a study of cytomegalovirus exposure and HLA in healthy donors. Findings and caveats of the study: Several V segments, TRBV6-2 and TRBV6-3 among them, could not be told apart and were dropped. Listed as cytomegalovirus-associated were 164 TCR beta chains. For TCR beta chains, V- and J-gene trimming was later linked to a missense DCLRE1C variant.

The CDR3 loop spans 12 amino acids. Between the trimmed V and J ends, which lost 2 bases and 8 bases, there was a span of 9 bases. Germline V lookup: CDR1 SGHDN, CDR2 FVKESK. This TCR derives from a man in his fifties or sixties in good health and CMV-seropositive. The sequenced sample consisted of PBMCs. The chain has TRBV14 and TRBJ1-2, with D possibly matching TRBD1 (5 bases). The CDR3 coding sequence is TGTGCCAGCAGCCAAACGAACAGGGGCTACACCTTC. This encodes CASSQTNRGYTF.